This entry lists 27 T cell receptor beta chains sequenced from one sample in a study of blood T cell repertoires in COVID-19. The data were produced by immunoSEQ multiplex PCR, yet TCRdb's version contains in-frame clones alone and is incomplete. Here the sample spans about 260,000 clones, more than 75% being singletons. Sequenced material: peripheral blood. These receptors all come from a woman between 35 and 50 years old who had recovered from COVID-19.

The rearrangement links TRBV6-5 to TRBJ1-2; 7 bases map to TRBD1. CDR3 length equals 14 residues. The ends lost 5 bases at V and 6 bases at J; junction bases unmatched: 9. Germline CDR1 is MNHEY and CDR2 is SVGAGI. DNA for the CDR3: TGTGCCAGCAGTCCGGACAGGTTCCTCGATGGCTACACCTTC. It specifies CASSPDRFLDGYTF.

The V call is TRBV6-5, the J call TRBJ2-3; perhaps TRBD2 as D (6 bases). Looked up from germline, CDR1 is MNHEY and CDR2 is SVGAGI. V dropped 6 bases and J dropped 10 bases, with 20 bases sitting between them. CDR3 length equals 14 residues. The CDR3 nucleotides read TGTGCCAGCAGCAACGGTGCGGGGTGGGATGCGCAGTATTTT. Translating it yields CASSNGAGWDAQYF.

The chain couples TRBV2 to TRBJ2-7; 10 bases map to TRBD1. The J segment lost 6 bases and the V segment lost 8 bases, leaving 13 bases of the junction unmatched. The germline gives CDR1 SNHLY, CDR2 FYNNEI. This CDR3 region has 15 residues. The DNA of the CDR3 is TGTGCCAGCTCACACCGCCGGGACAGGGGTCCCGAGCAGTACTTC. This gives the protein CASSHRRDRGPEQYF.

The V gene is TRBV2, the J gene TRBJ1-2, with no clear D. V was pared by 4 bases and J by 5 bases, with 8 bases between. This CDR3 contains 12 residues. Germline CDR1 SNHLY, CDR2 FYNNEI. The CDR3: CASSVAGYGYTF. The CDR3, as DNA: TGTGCCAGCAGTGTCGCAGGTTATGGCTACACCTTC.

CDR3 amino acids: CASSRITGAQSSGANVLTF. CDR3 DNA: TGCGCCAGCAGCCGAATTACAGGGGCCCAATCCTCTGGGGCCAACGTCCTGACTTTC. The V and J genes are TRBV4-3 and TRBJ2-6, with 7 bases matching TRBD1. The CDR3 loop spans 19 amino acids. V shed 4 bases and J 0 bases; nucleotides not matched to a gene: 12. Germline V gives CDR1 LGHNA, CDR2 YSLEER.

The chain uses TRBV3-1 (or the pseudogene TRBV3-2) and TRBJ2-1, with 12 positions matching TRBD2. The CDR3 runs 17 residues. V dropped 4 bases and J dropped 4; count of bases not matched to a gene: 8. Per germline, CDR1 LGHDT and CDR2 YNNKEL (reference sequence). The CDR3 here is CASSLLLAGGPYNEQFF. The CDR3 nucleotides are TGTGCCAGCAGCCTTCTGCTAGCGGGGGGGCCTTACAATGAGCAGTTCTTC.

The chain joins TRBV5-1 to TRBJ1-1, with D uncertain. The V gene's germline CDR1 is SGHRS and CDR2 YFSETQ. The CDR3 has 14 residues. Trimming removed 4 bases from V and 0 bases from J, with 10 bases in between. CDR3 DNA: TGCGCCAGCAGCGGTCAGGTGATGAACACTGAAGCTTTCTTT. Translated, it gives CASSGQVMNTEAFF.

The chain is built from TRBV5-1 and TRBJ1-2; a possible D gene is TRBD1 (5 bases). The CDR3 spans 15 residues. Deletions cut 2 bases from V and 5 bases from J, with 16 bases between. The V gene's germline CDR1 is SGHRS and CDR2 YFSETQ. The CDR3 DNA is TGCGCCAGCAGCTTTCAGGGCCTGAATCTTTATGGCTACACCTTC. Residues: CASSFQGLNLYGYTF.

The chain employs TRBV27 and TRBJ2-7; D is perhaps TRBD1 (6 bases). Germline loops: CDR1 MNHEY, CDR2 SMNVEV (reference sequence). CDR3 size: 15 residues. Trimming shortened V by 3 bases and J by 5 bases, and 17 bases separated the two germline ends. The CDR3 region is CASSFGAGASDEQYF. The CDR3 coding sequence is TGTGCCAGCAGTTTCGGGGCAGGGGCATCGGACGAGCAGTACTTC.

A few counts support this clone. This sequence joins TRBV6-6 and TRBJ2-7, with a possible D match to TRBD1 (6 bases). V was clipped by 5 bases and J by 2 bases, with 22 bases between them. Germline CDR1 is MNHNY and CDR2 is SVGAGI (reference sequence). This CDR3 is built from 17 residues. This chain's CDR3 is CASSLYLGAGFTYEQYF. As DNA, the CDR3 is TGTGCCAGCAGTCTCTACTTGGGGGCAGGTTTTACCTACGAGCAGTACTTC.

This clone was observed a few times. This chain uses TRBV7-9 with TRBJ1-3; no firm D call. Germline CDR1 is SEHNR and CDR2 is FQNEAQ (reference sequence). This CDR3 spans 16 amino acids. V lost 5 bases and J 4 bases, leaving 18 bases between the germline ends. Here the CDR3 reads CASSPRSGAAGNTIYF. The CDR3, as DNA: TGTGCCAGCAGCCCCCGAAGCGGTGCCGCGGGAAACACCATATATTTT.

The chain links TRBV15 to TRBJ1-5; 7 bases line up with TRBD1. The germline gives CDR1 LNHNV, CDR2 YYDKDF (reference sequence). J lost 5 bases, V lost 5 bases, and 9 bases had no gene match. The CDR3 contains 15 residues. The CDR3 bases are TGTGCCACCAGCGGCAGACAGGGCAGGGATCAGCCCCAGCATTTT. This codes for CATSGRQGRDQPQHF.

The chain couples TRBV27 to TRBJ1-1; D possibly corresponds to TRBD1 (5 bases). Trimming left V 5 bases short and J 1 base short, with 17 bases between. Per the germline V gene, CDR1 is MNHEY and CDR2 is SMNVEV (reference sequence). This CDR3 has 16 amino acids. The DNA of the CDR3 is TGTGCCAGCAGTATCCTTGCAGGGAGGGGGAACACTGAAGCTTTCTTT. It specifies CASSILAGRGNTEAFF.

The chain has TRBV6-5 and TRBJ1-2; 7 bases line up with TRBD1. Trimming removed 7 bases from V and 8 bases from J; junction bases left unmatched: 13. The CDR3 contains 14 residues. Germline CDR1 MNHEY, CDR2 SVGAGI. The CDR3 region has the DNA TGTGCCAGCACGGGGGACAGCCTATACTTAGGCTACACCTTC. As protein: CASTGDSLYLGYTF.

The V call is TRBV2, the J call TRBJ1-6; D unclear. The CDR3 consists of 14 residues. Trimming stripped 4 bases from V and 4 bases from J, with 8 bases between. Germline V gene sequence: CDR1 SNHLY, CDR2 FYNNEI. As DNA, the CDR3 is TGTGCCAGCAGTGTCACTTCTTATAATTCACCCCTCCACTTT. Translating gives CASSVTSYNSPLHF.

The rearrangement uses TRBV19 and TRBJ1-3; TRBD1 matches at 7 bases. CDR1 and CDR2 (germline): LNHDA, SQIVND (reference sequence). J was trimmed by 0 bases and V by 10 bases; bases with no gene match: 9. The CDR3 sequence is 15 residues long. The CDR3 nucleotides are TGTGCCACCTCCCCACAGGGGCCCTCTGGAAACACCATATATTTT. It codes for CATSPQGPSGNTIYF.

The chain combines TRBV5-6 with TRBJ1-2; D gene unclear. The V gene's germline CDR1 is SGHDT and CDR2 YYEEEE. This CDR3 comprises 15 residues. Trimming cost V 2 bases and J 8 bases, with 19 bases left between them. The CDR3 nucleotides are TGTGCCAGCAGCTTAGGCATGATCGGGTCGAAGGGCTACACCTTC. This gives the protein CASSLGMIGSKGYTF.

The chain links TRBV24-1 to TRBJ1-5; 7 bases match TRBD1. The germline V gene has CDR1 KGHDR and CDR2 SFDVKD. The CDR3 consists of 15 residues. V lost 6 bases and J lost 0; bases outside the gene matches: 4. CDR3 in amino acids: CATSTGASSNQPQHF. The CDR3 DNA reads TGTGCCACCAGTACAGGGGCCTCTAGCAATCAGCCCCAGCATTTT.

This clone was seen just once. The chain carries TRBV28 and TRBJ1-2, with D maybe TRBD1 (6 bases). The V end was cut by 5 bases, the J end by 4 bases, with 17 bases between. The CDR3 is made up of 15 amino acids. Per the germline V gene, CDR1 is MDHEN and CDR2 is SYDVKM. Here the CDR3 DNA reads TGTGCCAGCAGTATCATGACAGGCCACGTCTATGGCTACACCTTC. Translation: CASSIMTGHVYGYTF.

This rearrangement joins TRBV24-1 to TRBJ2-3; D gene ambiguous. Germline V CDR1 and CDR2: KGHDR, SFDVKD. The V end was cut by 2 bases, the J end by 6 bases, with 8 bases between. CDR3 length: 13 residues. CDR3 residues: CATSDSVADTQYF. CDR3 in DNA: TGTGCCACCAGTGATTCCGTCGCGGATACGCAGTATTTT.

CDR3 protein: CASTGPTNEKLFF. Here the CDR3 DNA reads TGTGCCAGCACAGGCCCAACTAATGAAAAACTGTTTTTT. The genes are TRBV2 and TRBJ1-4; unclear D gene. Trimming left V 7 bases short and J 0 bases short, with 6 bases between. Germline V lookup: CDR1 SNHLY, CDR2 FYNNEI. The CDR3 loop spans 13 amino acids.

This clone was seen more than once but under ten times. The V gene is TRBV2, the J gene TRBJ2-7, with a weak D call TRBD1 (5 bases). V shed 4 bases and J shed 6 bases, with 13 bases lying between them. The CDR3 is made up of 13 amino acids. Germline lookup yields CDR1 SNHLY and CDR2 FYNNEI. The CDR3 nucleotides read TGTGCCAGCAGTGTAGAACAGGTCATCGAGCAGTACTTC. Translated: CASSVEQVIEQYF.

The chain is built from TRBV14 and TRBJ1-6; 7 nucleotides line up with TRBD1. The germline gives CDR1 SGHDN, CDR2 FVKESK. The CDR3 contains 18 residues. The ends lost 4 bases at V and 0 bases at J; junction bases unmatched: 9. In nucleotides, the CDR3 is TGTGCCAGCAGCCGATCGGACAGGTCCAGCTCCTATAATTCACCCCTCCACTTT. It is translated as CASSRSDRSSSYNSPLHF.

The genes are TRBV13 and TRBJ1-6; a weak D match, TRBD1 (5 bases). V lost 4 bases to trimming and J lost 10 bases, with 17 bases between them. CDR3 length: 15 residues. Germline V gene lookup returns CDR1 PRHDT and CDR2 FYEKMQ (reference sequence). The CDR3 DNA follows: TGTGCCAGCAGCTCTGGGAGGGGTTCAGGATCACCCCTCCACTTT. Translating it yields CASSSGRGSGSPLHF.

The V call is TRBV6-2 or TRBV6-3, the J call TRBJ2-7, with 10 bases matching TRBD1. V gave up 2 bases and J gave up 3 bases; unmatched junction bases: 1. Germline values: CDR1 MNHEY, CDR2 SVGEGT. CDR3 length: 14 amino acids. CDR3: CASSYGTGVYEQYF. DNA of the CDR3: TGTGCCAGCAGTTACGGGACAGGGGTCTACGAGCAGTACTTC.

This clone has just a few counts. The rearrangement joins TRBV3-1 (or the pseudogene TRBV3-2) to TRBJ1-3; 9 bases agree with TRBD1. From germline, CDR1 is LGHDT and CDR2 YNNKEL (reference sequence). The CDR3 runs to 20 residues. The V segment lost 1 base and the J segment 1 base; nucleotides outside the gene matches: 14. The CDR3 region has the DNA TGTGCCAGCAGCCAAGTCGAGTACAGGGGGCCAATTTATTCTGGAAACACCATATATTTT. Translating gives CASSQVEYRGPIYSGNTIYF.

This clone appeared a single time. The chain recombines TRBV28 with TRBJ2-5, with 10 bases aligning to TRBD2. From germline, CDR1 is MDHEN and CDR2 SYDVKM. Trimming cost V 3 bases and J 5 bases; bases outside gene matches: 6. CDR3 length: 15 amino acids. The chain's CDR3 is CASSFLAGAGETQYF. The CDR3, as DNA: TGTGCCAGCAGTTTCCTAGCGGGGGCCGGGGAGACCCAGTACTTC. Full variable domain (remainder filled in from reference TRBV28 and TRBJ2-5): DVKVTQSSRYLVKRTGEKVFLECVQDMDHENMFWYRQDPGLGLRLIYFSYDVKMKEKGDIPEGYSVSREKKERFSLILESASTNQTSMYLCASSFLAGAGETQYFGPGTRLLVL.